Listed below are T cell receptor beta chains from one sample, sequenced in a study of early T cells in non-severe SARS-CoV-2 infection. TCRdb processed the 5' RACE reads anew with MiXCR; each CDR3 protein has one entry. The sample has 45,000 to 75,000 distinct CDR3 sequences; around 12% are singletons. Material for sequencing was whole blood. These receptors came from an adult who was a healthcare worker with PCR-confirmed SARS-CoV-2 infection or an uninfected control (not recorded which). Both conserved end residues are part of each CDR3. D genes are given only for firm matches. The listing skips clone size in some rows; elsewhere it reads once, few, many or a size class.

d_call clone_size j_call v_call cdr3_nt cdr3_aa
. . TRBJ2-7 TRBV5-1 TGCGCCAACAGAAGTTTCGACCGGGACGAGCAGTACTTC CANRSFDRDEQYF
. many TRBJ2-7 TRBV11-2 TGTGCCAGCAGCTTTCAGGGGCTAGTTTACGAGCAGTACTTC CASSFQGLVYEQYF
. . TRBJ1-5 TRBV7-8 TGTGCCAGCAGCGGAGGCGGGTGGCAAAGCAATCAGCCCCAGCATTTT CASSGGGWQSNQPQHF
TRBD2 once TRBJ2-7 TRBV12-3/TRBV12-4 TGTGCCAGCATCCCGGGGAGCGGGAGCTACGAGCAGTACTTC CASIPGSGSYEQYF
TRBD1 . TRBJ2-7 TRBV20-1 TGCAGTGCTGCCTCGACAGGGACCTACGAGCAGTACTTC CSAASTGTYEQYF
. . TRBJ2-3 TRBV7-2 TGTGCCAGCAGCTTAGAACCGGGGCGAAGAGATACGCAGTATTTT CASSLEPGRRDTQYF
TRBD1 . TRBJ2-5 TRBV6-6 TGTGCCGCCCGGGACAGCGTAAAAGAGACCCAGTACTTC CAARDSVKETQYF
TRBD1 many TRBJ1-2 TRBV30 TGTGCCTGGAGAGGACAGGGGAACTATGGCTACACCTTC CAWRGQGNYGYTF
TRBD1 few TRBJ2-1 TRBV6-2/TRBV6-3 TGTGCCAGCAGGGACAGGGACAGGGGAAAAAATGAGCAGTTCTTC CASRDRDRGKNEQFF
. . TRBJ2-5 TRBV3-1 TGTGCCAGCAGCCAAGCAGGGACACAAGAGACCCAGTACTTC CASSQAGTQETQYF
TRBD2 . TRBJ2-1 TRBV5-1 TGCGCCAGCGAGGGTAGCGGGAGCTCCTACAATGAGCAGTTCTTC CASEGSGSSYNEQFF
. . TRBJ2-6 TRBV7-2 TGTGCCAGCAGCCCCTTCCTGGCCAACGTCCTGACTTTC CASSPFLANVLTF
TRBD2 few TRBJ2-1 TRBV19 TGTGCCAGTAGTATTTTTGGGACTAGCGGGAAGTTTCCGCCCAATGAGCAGTTCTTC CASSIFGTSGKFPPNEQFF
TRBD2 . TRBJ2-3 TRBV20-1 TGCAGTGCTAGAGATGCAGCGGGAAGGGGCGCAGATACGCAGTATTTT CSARDAAGRGADTQYF
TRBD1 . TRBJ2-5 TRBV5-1 TGCGCCAGCAGCTTGTCCGGGACAGCCCAAGAGACCCAGTACTTC CASSLSGTAQETQYF
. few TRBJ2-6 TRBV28 TGTGCCAGCCGTTTAAGCTTAGCGGGGGCCAACGTCCTGACTTTC CASRLSLAGANVLTF
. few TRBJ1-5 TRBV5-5 TGTGCCAGCAGCTTGCTTAATGATCAGCCCCAGCATTTT CASSLLNDQPQHF
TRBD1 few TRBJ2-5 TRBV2 TGTGCCAGCAGTGATCAGGGGGTCCAAGAGACCCAGTACTTC CASSDQGVQETQYF
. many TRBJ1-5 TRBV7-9 TGTGCCAGAAACCTCAAGAATAGCAATCAGCCCCAGCATTTT CARNLKNSNQPQHF
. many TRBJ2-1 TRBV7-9 TGTGCCAGCAGCTTAGTGCTAGCGACTACGGATGAGCAGTTCTTC CASSLVLATTDEQFF